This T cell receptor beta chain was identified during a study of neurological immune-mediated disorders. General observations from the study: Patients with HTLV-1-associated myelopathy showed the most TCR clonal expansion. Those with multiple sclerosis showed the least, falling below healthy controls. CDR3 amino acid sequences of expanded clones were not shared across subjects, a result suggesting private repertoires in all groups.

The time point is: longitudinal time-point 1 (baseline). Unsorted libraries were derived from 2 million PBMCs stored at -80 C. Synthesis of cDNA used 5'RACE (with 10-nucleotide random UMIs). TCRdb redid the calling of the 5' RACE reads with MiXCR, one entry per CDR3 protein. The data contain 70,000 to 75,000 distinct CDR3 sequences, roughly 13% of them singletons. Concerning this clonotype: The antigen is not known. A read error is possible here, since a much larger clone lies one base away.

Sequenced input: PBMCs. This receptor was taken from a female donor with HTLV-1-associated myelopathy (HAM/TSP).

CDR3 protein: CASSLDSSKPGSNQPQHF. DNA for the CDR3: TGTGCCAGCAGTTTGGACAGCTCGAAGCCCGGGAGCAATCAGCCCCAGCATTTT. The rearrangement uses TRBV28 and TRBJ1-5; tentatively, D is TRBD1 (6 bases). V lost 3 bases to trimming and J lost 1 base, with 19 bases between them. The CDR3 is 18 amino acids. Per the germline V gene, CDR1 is MDHEN and CDR2 is SYDVKM.